This T cell receptor (beta chain) was profiled in a study of control samples from healthy donors and cancer patients. Germline V gene lookup returns CDR1 GTSNPN and CDR2 SVGIG (reference sequence). V lost 2 bases, J lost 6 bases, and 14 bases lay in between. CDR3 size: 13 residues. Profiled with immunoSEQ multiplex PCR; TCRdb holds only in-frame clones, not every one. This sample has fewer than 130,000 clones, with around nine tenths found just once. This TCR came from an older woman with lung cancer. The chain uses TRBV30 and TRBJ2-7, with D tentatively TRBD1 (6 bases). Sequencing was carried out using PBMCs. The CDR3, as DNA: TGTGCCTGGAGTTTGTCAGGGGAGACCGAGCAGTACTTC. Its protein product is CAWSLSGETEQYF.